This T cell receptor beta chain was sequenced during a study of shared clonotypes between healthy human individuals. CDR3 length: 11 amino acids. The germline gives CDR1 DFQATT, CDR2 SNEGSKA (reference sequence). Trimming removed 1 base from V and 7 bases from J, with 8 bases in between. In the study's own analysis: From ImmunoSEQ came sequences covering only the junction and carrying no quality scores, so filtering differed. TCRdb's table, derived via immunoSEQ multiplex PCR, lists solely in-frame clones and lacks some. The V and J calls and the clone size are those of that table, but D and trimming were determined from the DNA. The table has roughly 200,000 clones, over 50% seen once. This clone was seen ten or more times.

This chain connects TRBV20-1 to TRBJ2-7; the D is unclear. Sample: memory CD4+ T cells sorted from blood. Subset: CD45RA-negative fraction. The sequence derives from a man aged 25-45 years in good health. This CDR3 reads CSARASVEQYF. The CDR3 DNA is TGCAGTGCTAGAGCCAGTGTTGAGCAGTACTTC.